The clone carrying this TCR beta chain was recorded a few times. Its antigen is not known. The entry originates in a study of T-cell memory formation after mild COVID-19. Overall study results and limits: Certain responding clones were present in pre-infection memory, suggesting participation of cross-reactive memory. The study found contracting CD4+ clones mainly in CM and EM and contracting CD8+ clones in EMRA.

One entry per CDR3 protein results from TCRdb running MiXCR on the 5' RACE reads. The profile shows about 290,000 distinct CDR3 sequences, 15% of them singletons. This clonotype originated in a man younger than 35 who had mild COVID-19 (a few samples of this study predate the infection). Cell type and time point are not known. The sequenced sample consisted of PBMCs or a T cell subset sorted from them (not recorded which).

CDR3 nucleotide sequence: TGTGCCAGCAGTTCCCGACAGGGCTCGAACACTGAAGCTTTCTTT. It is translated as CASSSRQGSNTEAFF. The chain links TRBV7-9 to TRBJ1-1, with 7 bases that match TRBD1. The CDR3 is 15 amino acids. The ends lost 6 bases at V and 1 base at J; junction bases unmatched: 8. In germline, CDR1 is SEHNR, CDR2 FQNEAQ (reference sequence).